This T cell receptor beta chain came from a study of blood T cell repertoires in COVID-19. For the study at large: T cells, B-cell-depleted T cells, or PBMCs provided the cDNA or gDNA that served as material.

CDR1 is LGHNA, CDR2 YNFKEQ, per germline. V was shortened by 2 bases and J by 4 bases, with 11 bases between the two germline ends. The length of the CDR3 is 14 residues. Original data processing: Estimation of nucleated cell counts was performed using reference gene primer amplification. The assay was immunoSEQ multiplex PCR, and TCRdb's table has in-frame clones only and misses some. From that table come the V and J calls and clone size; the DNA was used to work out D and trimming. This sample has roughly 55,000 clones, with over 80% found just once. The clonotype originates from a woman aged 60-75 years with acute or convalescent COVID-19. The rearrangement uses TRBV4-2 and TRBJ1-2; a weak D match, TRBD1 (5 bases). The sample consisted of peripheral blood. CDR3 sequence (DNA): TGTGCCAGCAGCCAACAGGGCCAGGGCTATGGCTACACCTTC. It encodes CASSQQGQGYGYTF.